The 2 T cell receptor beta chains below all came from one sample that was sequenced in a study of blood T cell repertoires in COVID-19. Produced via immunoSEQ multiplex PCR; TCRdb's table is partial and in-frame only. The table shows tens of thousands of clones, with approximately 80% occurring only once. The sequenced sample consisted of peripheral blood. Receptor source: a man aged 45 to 65 with acute or convalescent COVID-19.

This clone was observed a single time. The rearrangement uses TRBV28 and TRBJ1-5; 7 bases are a match to TRBD1. The ends lost 6 bases at V and 1 base at J; junction bases unmatched: 6. CDR1 and CDR2 (germline): MDHEN, SYDVKM. This CDR3 region has 15 residues. Written as DNA, the CDR3 is TGTGCCAGCAGCCCGGACAGGTCCAGCAATCAGCCCCAGCATTTT. As protein: CASSPDRSSNQPQHF.

V and J are TRBV5-1 and TRBJ2-1; TRBD2 agrees at 7 bases. The CDR3 is 14 amino acids. V dropped 8 bases and J dropped 8; count of bases not matched to a gene: 13. Germline V lookup: CDR1 SGHRS, CDR2 YFSETQ. This CDR3 is CASTSWGGDYEQFF. DNA of the CDR3: TGCGCCAGTACCTCGTGGGGAGGGGATTATGAGCAGTTCTTC.